These 14 T cell receptor beta chains were sequenced from one sample in a study of control samples from healthy donors and cancer patients. Assay: immunoSEQ multiplex PCR; the TCRdb copy retains only in-frame clones and omits some. The sample yields about 120,000 clones, 89% seen once. The source material was blood. The origin of the receptors is a man in his fifties in good health.

The V call is TRBV4-1, the J call TRBJ1-2; D unclear. The CDR3 consists of 15 residues. Germline V CDR1 and CDR2: MGHRA, YSYEKL. V was cut by 5 bases and J by 1 base, with 14 bases left in between. The CDR3 here is CASSKHPDGNYGYTF. The CDR3, as DNA: TGCGCCAGCAGCAAGCACCCAGACGGTAACTATGGCTACACCTTC.

The CDR3 sequence is CASSPFGSRGNQPQHF. The CDR3 nucleotides read TGTGCCAGCTCACCTTTCGGATCGAGGGGCAATCAGCCCCAGCATTTT. The rearrangement uses TRBV18 and TRBJ1-5; D not certain. The ends were cut back, 3 bases at V and 2 bases at J, with 14 bases in the middle. The CDR3 is 16 residues long. CDR1 KGHSH and CDR2 LQKENI come from the germline V gene.

This clone occurred once. The chain combines TRBV6-5 with TRBJ2-1; D might be TRBD2 (6 bases). This CDR3 is 15 amino acids long. CDR1 is MNHEY, CDR2 SVGAGI, per germline. V was clipped by 0 bases and J by 3 bases, with 9 bases between them. The CDR3 spells CASSYSGGGYNEQFF. The CDR3 DNA is TGTGCCAGCAGTTACTCGGGGGGAGGCTACAATGAGCAGTTCTTC.

This clone was seen repeatedly, ten times or more. The J gene is TRBJ2-7, the V gene TRBV2; D is perhaps TRBD2 (5 bases). CDR3 length: 13 residues. CDR1 and CDR2 (germline): SNHLY, FYNNEI. V dropped 6 bases and J dropped 0 bases, with 9 bases sitting between them. CDR3 bases: TGTGCCAGCAGGGACTTGAGCTCCTACGAGCAGTACTTC. The encoded protein is CASRDLSSYEQYF.

V gene TRBV29-1 combines with J gene TRBJ1-1; possibly TRBD1 for D (5 bases). V gave up 6 bases and J gave up 5 bases, with 16 bases separating them. The CDR3 is 13 residues long. Germline loops: CDR1 SQVTM, CDR2 ANQGSEA. CDR3 bases: TGCAGCGTCGTCGACGGGGGGGGGACTGAAGCTTTCTTT. This sequence encodes CSVVDGGGTEAFF.

The table lists this clone with a count of one. The J gene is TRBJ2-5, the V gene TRBV5-1, with 7 nucleotides matching TRBD2. The CDR3 consists of 13 residues. CDR1 and CDR2 from the germline V gene are SGHRS and YFSETQ. For the CDR3, the DNA is TGCGCTTCCCGACTAGCATCCCAAGAGACCCAGTACTTC. Translated, it gives CASRLASQETQYF.

This chain links TRBV5-1 with TRBJ2-7, with TRBD2 identical over 12 bases. V shed 0 bases and J 3 bases; nucleotides not matched to a gene: 10. Germline loops: CDR1 SGHRS, CDR2 YFSETQ. The CDR3 totals 18 residues. The CDR3 region has the DNA TGCGCCAGCAGCTTGGAGCTAGCGGGGGGGCCGCGTTTCTACGAGCAGTACTTC. Protein: CASSLELAGGPRFYEQYF.

The chain combines TRBV7-9 with TRBJ1-2, with D possibly TRBD1 on 6 matching bases. Between the trimmed V and J ends, which lost 5 bases and 7 bases, there was a span of 23 bases. The CDR3 is 16 amino acids. Germline lookup yields CDR1 SEHNR and CDR2 FQNEAQ (reference sequence). CDR3 DNA sequence: TGTGCCAGCAGCCCCCAAGCCAGGGGACCAGCTGGTGGCTACACCTTC. Translation gives CASSPQARGPAGGYTF.

The chain employs TRBV7-6 and TRBJ2-5, with D possibly called TRBD1 or TRBD2 (5 bases each). Germline CDR1 reads SGHVS; CDR2 reads FNYEAQ. Trimming cost V 3 bases and J 4 bases, with 6 bases left between them. The CDR3 runs to 12 residues. The CDR3: CASSLGPETQYF. The CDR3 DNA follows: TGTGCCAGCAGCTTGGGACCAGAGACCCAGTACTTC.

The V and J genes are TRBV5-1 and TRBJ1-1; tentatively, D is TRBD1 (6 bases). In germline, CDR1 is SGHRS, CDR2 YFSETQ. Between the trimmed V and J ends, which lost 4 bases and 8 bases, there was a span of 18 bases. The CDR3 loop spans 14 amino acids. The CDR3 nucleotides are TGCGCCAGCAGCCCCACACAGGGTGGTAGCGAAGCTTTCTTT. Amino acid sequence: CASSPTQGGSEAFF.

The V call is TRBV19, the J call TRBJ1-1; no firm D call. The V gene's germline CDR1 is LNHDA and CDR2 SQIVND (reference sequence). The V gene lost 4 bases and the J gene lost 1 base, with 10 bases spanning the gap. The CDR3 contains 14 residues. In nucleotides, the CDR3 is TGTGCCAGTAGTACCCCAGGATCGAACACTGAAGCTTTCTTT. Translated: CASSTPGSNTEAFF.

This clone appeared once. The V gene is TRBV15, the J gene TRBJ2-5; D might be TRBD2 (6 bases). Germline CDR1 LNHNV, CDR2 YYDKDF (reference sequence). The CDR3 runs 21 residues. The V end lost 0 bases, the J end lost 2 bases, and 28 bases lay between the germline ends. The CDR3 DNA reads as TGTGCCACCAGCAGAGATCCGGCCCGAGGGCGGAGGGACCCACTGCAAGAGACCCAGTACTTC. Translating it yields CATSRDPARGRRDPLQETQYF.

The chain combines TRBV24-1 with TRBJ2-1; weak D call: TRBD1 (6 bases). Germline lookup yields CDR1 KGHDR and CDR2 SFDVKD. V lost 2 bases and J 1 base, leaving 14 bases between the germline ends. The CDR3 has 17 residues. The CDR3 loop is CATSDSSTGPSYNEQFF. The CDR3 nucleotides are TGTGCCACCAGTGATTCCAGTACAGGGCCATCCTACAATGAGCAGTTCTTC.

The rearrangement joins TRBV6-6 to TRBJ1-4, with 7 positions matching TRBD1. Germline V gene data show CDR1 as MNHNY and CDR2 as SVGAGI (reference sequence). This CDR3 spans 13 amino acids. CDR3 in DNA: TGTGCAGCCCGGACAGGCTGGGTTGGAAAACTGTTTTTT. It codes for CAARTGWVGKLFF.